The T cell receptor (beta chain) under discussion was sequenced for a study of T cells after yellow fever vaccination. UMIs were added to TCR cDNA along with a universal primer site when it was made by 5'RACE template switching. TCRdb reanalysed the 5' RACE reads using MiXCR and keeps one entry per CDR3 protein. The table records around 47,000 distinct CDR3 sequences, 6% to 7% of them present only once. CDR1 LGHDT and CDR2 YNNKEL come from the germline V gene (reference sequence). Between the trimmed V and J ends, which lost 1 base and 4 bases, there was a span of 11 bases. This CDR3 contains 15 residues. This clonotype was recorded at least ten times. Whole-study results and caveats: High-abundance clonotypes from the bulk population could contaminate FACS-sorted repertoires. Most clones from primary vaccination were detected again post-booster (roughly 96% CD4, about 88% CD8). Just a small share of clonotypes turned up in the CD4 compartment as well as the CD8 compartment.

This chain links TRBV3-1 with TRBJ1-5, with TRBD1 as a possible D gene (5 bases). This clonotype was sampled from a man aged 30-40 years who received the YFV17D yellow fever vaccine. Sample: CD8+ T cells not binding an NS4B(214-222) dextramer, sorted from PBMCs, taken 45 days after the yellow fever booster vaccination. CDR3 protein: CASSQALGGNQPQHF. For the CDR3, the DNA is TGTGCCAGCAGCCAAGCCCTCGGGGGAAATCAGCCCCAGCATTTT.